The clone carrying this T cell receptor (beta chain) is deemed large. Antigen specificity is unknown. The sample belongs to a study of OX40 agonist ivuxolimab in advanced cancers. Study at large: The dose-escalation cohort was over 65% male, with a mean age of about 60 years, ranging roughly 23 to 85. The study, taken as a whole, reports: Averaged across samples, CD8+ T cells carried more expanded clones than CD4+ did. Expanded peripheral T cell antigen specificity was not determined. Dose levels from 0.1 to 3.0 mg/kg saw CD4+ and CD8+ blood T cells expand clonally by week 6.

The repertoire was sequenced with immunoSEQ multiplex PCR; TCRdb's copy has only in-frame clones and lacks some. The sample carries about 58,000 clones, 80% to 90% recorded once. Sample: CD4+ or CD8+ T cells sorted from blood, taken in a trial of the OX40 agonist ivuxolimab. The sequence was collected from an adult with an advanced solid tumor such as melanoma, head and neck, liver or kidney cancer.

The CDR3 nucleotides read TGTGCCAGTAGTTTCCAGGGAGGAGTCCAGCCCCAGCATTTT. It encodes CASSFQGGVQPQHF. The chain combines TRBV19 with TRBJ1-5; weak D call: TRBD1 (5 bases). Trimming cost V 5 bases and J 7 bases, with 15 bases left between them. The CDR3 is 14 residues long. Germline CDR1 is LNHDA and CDR2 is SQIVND (reference sequence).